This T cell receptor beta chain was sequenced in a study of blood T cell repertoires in COVID-19. Sequencing was performed with immunoSEQ multiplex PCR; in TCRdb, only in-frame clones are kept and a portion is missing. Of 310,000 or so clones in the sample, roughly 87% were seen once. The CDR3 is 19 amino acids. Sequenced material: peripheral blood. V gene TRBV21-1 combines with J gene TRBJ1-5; TRBD1, the table's D call, lacks a check against the DNA. TRBV21-1 counts as a pseudogene. This TCR came from a young man with COVID-19, enrolled during active disease. The chain's CDR3 is CASSKGFVEWDTRSQPQHF. In nucleotides, the CDR3 is TGTGCCAGCAGCAAAGGGTTTGTAGAATGGGACACGAGATCTCAGCCCCAGCATTTT.